This TCR beta chain was retrieved from a study of T cells in Graves' hyperthyroidism and ophthalmopathy. Points from the study as a whole: Classification by a 13 V-J model distinguished ophthalmopathy from stable hyperthyroidism.

CDR3 size: 14 residues. V lost 2 bases and J lost 7; bases outside the gene matches: 8. The V gene's germline CDR1 is SGHTA and CDR2 FQGNSA. Turning to this clonotype: No antigen is known for it.

RNA transcripts served as the template for amplifying TCR beta CDR3 regions. First-round RT-PCR of the TCR CDR3 relied on the HTBI primer set. TCRdb called the multiplex PCR reads again in MiXCR, with one record for every CDR3 protein. The data show about 840,000 distinct CDR3 sequences, 38% seen once. Patients aged 18 to 65 had newly diagnosed hyperthyroidism of under 2 months' duration. PBMCs were sourced from roughly 10 ml fresh peripheral blood. This TCR was sampled from a man younger than 30 with Graves' hyperthyroidism. The sequencing input was blood. The genes are TRBV7-2 and TRBJ2-7, with 7 bases lining up with TRBD2. CDR3 nucleotide sequence: TGTGCCAGCAGCTTATTGCGGGGGACGGGGGAGCAGTACTTC. It yields the protein CASSLLRGTGEQYF.